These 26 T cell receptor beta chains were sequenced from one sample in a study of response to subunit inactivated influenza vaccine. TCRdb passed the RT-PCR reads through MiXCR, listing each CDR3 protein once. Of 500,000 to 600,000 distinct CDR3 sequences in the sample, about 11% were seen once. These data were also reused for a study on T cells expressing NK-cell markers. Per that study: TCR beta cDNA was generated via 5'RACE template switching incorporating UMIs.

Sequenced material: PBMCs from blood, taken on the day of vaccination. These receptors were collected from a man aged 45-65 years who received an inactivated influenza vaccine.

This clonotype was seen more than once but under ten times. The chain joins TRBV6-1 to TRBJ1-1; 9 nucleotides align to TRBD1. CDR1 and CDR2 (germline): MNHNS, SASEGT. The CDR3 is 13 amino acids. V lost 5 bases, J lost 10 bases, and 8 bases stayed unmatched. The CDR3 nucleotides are TGTGCCAGCAGTCCGGGACAGGGTTCTCGAGCTTTCTTT. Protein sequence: CASSPGQGSRAFF.

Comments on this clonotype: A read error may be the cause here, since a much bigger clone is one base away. Written as DNA, the CDR3 is TGTGCCAGCATCTTAGCTCCCCAGCCCCAGCATTTT. It is translated as CASILAPQPQHF. J is TRBJ1-5 and V is TRBV7-2, with D unclear. Germline CDR1 is SGHTA and CDR2 is FQGNSA. The CDR3 has 12 amino acids.

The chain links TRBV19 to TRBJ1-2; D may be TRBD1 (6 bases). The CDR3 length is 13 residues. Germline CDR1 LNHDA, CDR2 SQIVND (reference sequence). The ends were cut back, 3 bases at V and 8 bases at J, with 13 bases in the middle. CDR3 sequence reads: CASSMTGFGGYTF. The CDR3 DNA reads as TGTGCCAGTAGTATGACAGGCTTCGGCGGCTACACCTTC.

The CDR3: CASSLPTSGFREETQYF. The CDR3 DNA reads as TGTGCCAGCAGTTTACCCACTAGCGGGTTTAGGGAGGAGACCCAGTACTTC. The V and J genes are TRBV27 and TRBJ2-5, with 9 bases that match TRBD2. V shed 2 bases, J shed 5 bases, and the junction held 12 bases outside the gene matches. The CDR3 has 17 residues. Germline V gives CDR1 MNHEY, CDR2 SMNVEV (reference sequence).

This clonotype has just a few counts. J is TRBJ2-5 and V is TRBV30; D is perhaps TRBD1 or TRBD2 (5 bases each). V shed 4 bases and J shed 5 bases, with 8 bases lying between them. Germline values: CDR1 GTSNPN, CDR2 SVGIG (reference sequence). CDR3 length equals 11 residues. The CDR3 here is CAWKEGETQYF. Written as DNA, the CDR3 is TGTGCCTGGAAAGAGGGGGAGACCCAGTACTTC. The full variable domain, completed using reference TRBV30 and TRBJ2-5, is SQTIHQWPATLVQPVGSPLSLECTVEGTSNPNLYWYRQAAGRGLQLLFYSVGIGQISSEVPQNLSASRPQDRQFILSSKKLLLSDSGFYLCAWKEGETQYFGPGTRLLVL.

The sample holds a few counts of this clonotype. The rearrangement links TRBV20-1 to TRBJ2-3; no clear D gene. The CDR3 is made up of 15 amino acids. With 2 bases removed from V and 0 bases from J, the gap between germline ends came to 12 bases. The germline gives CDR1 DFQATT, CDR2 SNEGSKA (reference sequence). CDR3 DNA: TGCAGTGCTAGAAGGCGGCAGATCAGCACAGATACGCAGTATTTT. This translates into CSARRRQISTDTQYF.

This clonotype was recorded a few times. CDR3 loop: CASRQDNTQYF. Here the CDR3 DNA reads TGTGCCAGCAGACAGGACAATACGCAGTATTTT. This rearrangement joins TRBV6-2 or TRBV6-3 to TRBJ2-3, with TRBD1 as a possible D gene (5 bases). Trimming removed 6 bases from V and 7 bases from J, with 8 bases in between. CDR1 is MNHEY and CDR2 is SVGEGT in the germline V gene. The CDR3 extends over 11 amino acids.

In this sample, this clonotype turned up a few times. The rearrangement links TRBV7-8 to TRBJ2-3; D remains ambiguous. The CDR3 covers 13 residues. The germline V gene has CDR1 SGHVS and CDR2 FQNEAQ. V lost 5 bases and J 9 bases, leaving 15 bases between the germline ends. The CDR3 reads CASSRDVGWTQYF. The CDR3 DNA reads TGTGCCAGCAGCAGAGACGTAGGGTGGACGCAGTATTTT.

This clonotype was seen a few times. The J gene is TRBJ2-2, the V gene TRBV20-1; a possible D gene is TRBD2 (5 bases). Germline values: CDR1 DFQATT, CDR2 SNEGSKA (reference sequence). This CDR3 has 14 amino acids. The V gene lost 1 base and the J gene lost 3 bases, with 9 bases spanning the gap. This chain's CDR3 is CSARGGKDTGELFF. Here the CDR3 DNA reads TGCAGTGCTAGAGGAGGGAAGGACACCGGGGAGCTGTTTTTT.

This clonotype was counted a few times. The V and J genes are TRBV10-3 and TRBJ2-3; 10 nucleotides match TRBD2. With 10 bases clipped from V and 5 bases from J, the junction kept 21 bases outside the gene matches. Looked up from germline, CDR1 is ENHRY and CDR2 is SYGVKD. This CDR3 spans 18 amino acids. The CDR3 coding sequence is TGTGCCACGACAAACCTGAGGGGAAGCGGGAGGGCGGGAGATACGCAGTATTTT. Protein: CATTNLRGSGRAGDTQYF.

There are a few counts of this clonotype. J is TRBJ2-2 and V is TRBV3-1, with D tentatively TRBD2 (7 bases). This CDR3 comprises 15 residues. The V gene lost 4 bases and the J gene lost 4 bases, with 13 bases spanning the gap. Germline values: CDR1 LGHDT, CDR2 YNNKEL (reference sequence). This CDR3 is CASSRGGGGTGELFF. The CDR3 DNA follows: TGTGCCAGCAGCCGCGGGGGCGGGGGCACCGGGGAGCTGTTTTTT.

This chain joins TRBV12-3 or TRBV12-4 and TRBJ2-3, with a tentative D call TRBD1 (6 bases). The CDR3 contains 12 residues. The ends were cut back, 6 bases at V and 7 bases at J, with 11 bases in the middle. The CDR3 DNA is TGTGCCAGCAGCCTGGACAGCCATACGCAGTATTTT. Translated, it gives CASSLDSHTQYF.

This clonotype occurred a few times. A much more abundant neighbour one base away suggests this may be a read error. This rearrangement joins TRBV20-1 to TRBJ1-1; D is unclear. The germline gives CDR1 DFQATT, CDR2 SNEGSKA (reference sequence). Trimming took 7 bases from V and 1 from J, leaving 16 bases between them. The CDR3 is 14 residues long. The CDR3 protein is CSVSVAWQNTEAFF. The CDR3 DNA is TGCAGTGTAAGCGTGGCCTGGCAGAACACTGAAGCTTTCTTT.

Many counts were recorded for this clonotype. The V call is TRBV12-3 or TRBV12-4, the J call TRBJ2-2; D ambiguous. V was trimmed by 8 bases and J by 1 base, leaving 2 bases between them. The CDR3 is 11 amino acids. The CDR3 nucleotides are TGTGCCAGCGAGAACACCGGGGAGCTGTTTTTT. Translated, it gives CASENTGELFF.

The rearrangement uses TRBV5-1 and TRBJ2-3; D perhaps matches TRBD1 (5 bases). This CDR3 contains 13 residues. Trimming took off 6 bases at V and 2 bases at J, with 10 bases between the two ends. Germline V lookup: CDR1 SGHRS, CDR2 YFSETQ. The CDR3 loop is CASKVRDTDTQYF. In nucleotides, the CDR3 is TGCGCCAGCAAGGTCAGGGACACAGATACGCAGTATTTT.

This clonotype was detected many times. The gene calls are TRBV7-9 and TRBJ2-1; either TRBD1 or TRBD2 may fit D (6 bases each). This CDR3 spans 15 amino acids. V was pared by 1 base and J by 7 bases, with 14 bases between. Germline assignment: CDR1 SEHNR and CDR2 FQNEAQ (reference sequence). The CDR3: CASSLGGGLFNEQFF. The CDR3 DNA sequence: TGTGCCAGCAGCTTAGGAGGGGGGCTGTTTAATGAGCAGTTCTTC. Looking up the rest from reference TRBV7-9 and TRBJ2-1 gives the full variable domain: DTGVSQNPRHKITKRGQNVTFRCDPISEHNRLYWYRQTLGQGPEFLTYFQNEAQLEKSRLLSDRFSAERPKGSFSTLEIQRTEQGDSAMYLCASSLGGGLFNEQFFGPGTRLTVL.

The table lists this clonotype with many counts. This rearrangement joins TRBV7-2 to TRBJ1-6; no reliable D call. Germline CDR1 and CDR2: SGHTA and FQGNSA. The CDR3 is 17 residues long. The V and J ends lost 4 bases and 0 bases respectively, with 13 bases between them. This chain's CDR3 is CASSYRRGLSYNSPLHF. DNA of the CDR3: TGTGCCAGCAGCTACCGTCGAGGCCTCTCCTATAATTCACCCCTCCACTTT. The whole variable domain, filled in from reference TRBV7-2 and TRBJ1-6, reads GAGVSQSPSNKVTEKGKDVELRCDPISGHTALYWYRQSLGQGLEFLIYFQGNSAPDKSGLPSDRFSAERTGGSVSTLTIQRTQQEDSAVYLCASSYRRGLSYNSPLHFGNGTRLTVT.

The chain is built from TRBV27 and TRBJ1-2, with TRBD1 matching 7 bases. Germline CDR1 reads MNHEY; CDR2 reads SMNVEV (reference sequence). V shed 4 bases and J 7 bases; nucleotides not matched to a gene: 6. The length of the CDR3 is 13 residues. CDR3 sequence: CASSSLTGSGYTF. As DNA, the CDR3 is TGTGCCAGCAGTTCTTTGACAGGGAGTGGCTACACCTTC.

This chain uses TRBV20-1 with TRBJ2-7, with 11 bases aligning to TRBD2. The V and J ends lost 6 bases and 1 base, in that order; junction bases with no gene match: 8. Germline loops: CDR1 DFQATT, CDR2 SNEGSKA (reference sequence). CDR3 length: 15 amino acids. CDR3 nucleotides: TGCAGTGCGCGGACTAGCGGGCTGTTTTCCTACGAGCAGTACTTC. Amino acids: CSARTSGLFSYEQYF.

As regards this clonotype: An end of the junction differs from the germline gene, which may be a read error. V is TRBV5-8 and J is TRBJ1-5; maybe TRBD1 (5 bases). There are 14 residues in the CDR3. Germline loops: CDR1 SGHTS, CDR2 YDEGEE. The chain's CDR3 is CARSLGRSPQPQHF. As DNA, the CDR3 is TGTGCCAGGAGCTTGGGACGGTCTCCTCAGCCCCAGCATTTT.

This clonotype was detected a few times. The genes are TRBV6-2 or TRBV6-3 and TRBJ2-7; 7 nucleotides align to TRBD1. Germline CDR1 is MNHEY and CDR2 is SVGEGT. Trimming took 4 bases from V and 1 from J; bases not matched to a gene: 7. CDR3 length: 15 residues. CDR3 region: CASSLKGASSYEQYF. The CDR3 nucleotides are TGTGCCAGCAGTTTAAAGGGGGCTTCTTCCTACGAGCAGTACTTC.

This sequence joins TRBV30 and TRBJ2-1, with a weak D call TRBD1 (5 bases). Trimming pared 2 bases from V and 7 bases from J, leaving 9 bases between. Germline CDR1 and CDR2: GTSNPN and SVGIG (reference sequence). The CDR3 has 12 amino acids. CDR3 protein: CAWSHQGNEQFF. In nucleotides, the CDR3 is TGTGCCTGGAGTCACCAGGGTAATGAGCAGTTCTTC.

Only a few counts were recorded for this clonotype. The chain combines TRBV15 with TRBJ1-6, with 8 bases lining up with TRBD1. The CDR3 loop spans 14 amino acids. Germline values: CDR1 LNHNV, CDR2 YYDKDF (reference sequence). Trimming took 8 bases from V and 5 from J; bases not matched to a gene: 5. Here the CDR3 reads CATRRTGNNSPLHF. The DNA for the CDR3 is TGTGCCACCCGAAGGACAGGGAATAATTCACCCCTCCACTTT.

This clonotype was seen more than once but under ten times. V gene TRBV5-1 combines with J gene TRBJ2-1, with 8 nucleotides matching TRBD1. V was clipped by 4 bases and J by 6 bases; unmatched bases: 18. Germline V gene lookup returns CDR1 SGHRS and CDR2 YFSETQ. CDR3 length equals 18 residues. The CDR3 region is CASSPLGFAGGAGNEQFF. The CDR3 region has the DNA TGCGCCAGCAGCCCCCTCGGGTTTGCAGGGGGCGCAGGCAATGAGCAGTTCTTC. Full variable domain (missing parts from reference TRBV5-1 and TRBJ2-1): KAGVTQTPRYLIKTRGQQVTLSCSPISGHRSVSWYQQTPGQGLQFLFEYFSETQRNKGNFPGRFSGRQFSNSRSEMNVSTLELGDSALYLCASSPLGFAGGAGNEQFFGPGTRLTVL.

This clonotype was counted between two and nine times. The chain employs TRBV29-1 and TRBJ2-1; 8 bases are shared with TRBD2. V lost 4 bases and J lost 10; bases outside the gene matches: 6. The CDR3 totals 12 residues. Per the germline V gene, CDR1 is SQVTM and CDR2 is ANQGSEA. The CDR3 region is CSVVREGREQFF. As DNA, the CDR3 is TGCAGCGTTGTACGGGAGGGCCGGGAGCAGTTCTTC.

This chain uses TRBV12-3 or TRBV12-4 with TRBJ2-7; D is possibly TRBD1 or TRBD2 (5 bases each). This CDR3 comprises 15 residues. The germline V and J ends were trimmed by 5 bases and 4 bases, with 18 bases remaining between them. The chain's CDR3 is CASSGRDANTYEQYF. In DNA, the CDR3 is TGTGCCAGCAGTGGTCGGGACGCCAACACTTACGAGCAGTACTTC.